Described below is a single T cell receptor beta chain sequence and its context. One Seattle source followed patients from active infection through their disease course. This record belongs to a study of blood T cell repertoires in COVID-19. Study summary: Samples of COVID-19 (acute and convalescent) were obtained from the United States, Italy and Spain. T cells, B-cell-depleted T cells, or PBMCs provided the cDNA or gDNA that served as material.

Clones were read by immunoSEQ multiplex PCR, and TCRdb kept only the in-frame ones, dropping some. This table has approximately 530,000 clones, around 90% appearing once. Sequencing used peripheral blood. This TCR was recovered from a woman aged 50 to 60 with COVID-19, enrolled during active disease.

CDR3 protein: CASTHGFGSGNTIYF. The DNA for the CDR3 is TGTGCCAGCACCCACGGGTTTGGCTCTGGAAACACCATATATTTT. The V and J genes are TRBV3-1 (or the pseudogene TRBV3-2) and TRBJ1-3; D gene unclear. Germline CDR1 reads LGHDT; CDR2 reads YNNKEL (reference sequence). The V end lost 7 bases, the J end lost 0 bases, and 13 bases lay between the germline ends. The CDR3 has 15 residues.